This TCR beta chain was retrieved from a study of shared clonotypes between healthy human individuals. Study outcomes and limitations: Incompleteness in sorted-subset sequencing, despite large depth, was shown by rarefaction.

Produced via immunoSEQ multiplex PCR; TCRdb's table is partial and in-frame only. The sample has about 1 million clones, around four fifths seen once. With respect to this clone: Its cognate antigen is unknown.

From germline, CDR1 is KGHSH and CDR2 LQKENI. Trimming removed 6 bases at V and 2 bases at J, with 11 bases between. There are 13 residues in the CDR3. The rearrangement joins TRBV18 to TRBJ2-7; D not certain. The sample consisted of memory CD4+ T cells sorted from blood. Regarding subset: CD45RA-negative fraction. The receptor's source is a young man in good health. CDR3 protein: CASSPSTPYEQYF. CDR3 in DNA: TGTGCCAGCTCTCCCTCGACACCCTACGAGCAGTACTTC.